A single sample gave rise to the 19 T cell receptor beta chains below, sequenced in a study of Graves' ophthalmopathy and Graves' hyperthyroidism. Scientists amplified the TCR beta CDR3 regions from RNA transcripts. HTBI primers were employed in first-round RT-PCR, then a second-round multiplex PCR followed. TCRdb analysed the multiplex PCR reads with MiXCR anew, one entry per CDR3 protein. The repertoire includes 600,000 to 700,000 distinct CDR3 sequences, about 38% of them detected once, and 3% to 3.5% sits in the top ten. The sample consisted of peripheral blood. The receptors originated from an adult man with Graves' ophthalmopathy.

This clonotype was recorded at least ten times. The chain links TRBV24-1 to TRBJ2-5; D remains ambiguous. The CDR3 consists of 14 residues. The germline gives CDR1 KGHDR, CDR2 SFDVKD. V dropped 1 base and J dropped 4 bases, with 9 bases sitting between them. The CDR3 loop reads CATSDLRDSETQYF. In nucleotides, the CDR3 is TGTGCCACCAGTGATTTAAGGGATTCAGAGACCCAGTACTTC.

As to this clonotype: A read error may produce the germline difference seen at one junction end. The chain joins TRBV27 to TRBJ2-5; D may be TRBD1 (5 bases). The CDR3 is 13 amino acids. In germline, CDR1 is MNHEY, CDR2 SMNVEV (reference sequence). This CDR3 is CASSWGRQEAQYF. CDR3 coding DNA: TGTGCCAGCAGTTGGGGCAGACAAGAGGCCCAGTACTTC.

This clonotype was recorded only once. The genes are TRBV7-9 and TRBJ2-2; D ambiguous. V lost 6 bases to trimming and J lost 6 bases, with 11 bases between them. The germline CDR1 and CDR2 sequences are SEHNR and FQNEAQ (reference sequence). CDR3 length: 13 residues. CDR3 bases: TGTGCCAGCAGTTTGCAGTCGGCCGGGGAGCTGTTTTTT. It specifies CASSLQSAGELFF.

The chain uses TRBV5-1 and TRBJ1-1, with D maybe TRBD1 (5 bases). Germline-derived CDR1 and CDR2 are SGHRS and YFSETQ. The CDR3 covers 14 residues. V was trimmed by 1 base and J by 4 bases, leaving 11 bases between them. CDR3 sequence (DNA): TGCGCCAGCAGCTTGCGCAGGGCAGGCACTGAAGCTTTCTTT. Translating it yields CASSLRRAGTEAFF.

This sequence joins TRBV3-1 and TRBJ2-7; a possible D gene is TRBD1 (6 bases). CDR3 length: 14 residues. Germline lookup yields CDR1 LGHDT and CDR2 YNNKEL (reference sequence). V was shortened by 1 base and J by 3 bases, with 10 bases between the two germline ends. DNA of the CDR3: TGTGCCAGCAGCCAAGCTAACAGGGACTACGAGCAGTACTTC. It yields the protein CASSQANRDYEQYF.

The chain carries TRBV7-9 and TRBJ1-1; TRBD1 might be the D (5 bases). V was trimmed by 8 bases and J by 4 bases, leaving 17 bases between them. The CDR3 is 14 residues long. CDR1 and CDR2 (germline): SEHNR, FQNEAQ (reference sequence). In DNA form, the CDR3 reads TGTGCCAGCCTTACTCAGGGAGTCAGCACTGAAGCTTTCTTT. Translating gives CASLTQGVSTEAFF.

V gene TRBV15 combines with J gene TRBJ2-3; TRBD1 might be the D (6 bases). The germline gives CDR1 LNHNV, CDR2 YYDKDF (reference sequence). Trimming left V 3 bases short and J 0 bases short, with 7 bases between. This CDR3 has 14 residues. The CDR3 DNA reads as TGTGCCACCAGCAGCGGACAGAGCACAGATACGCAGTATTTT. This translates into CATSSGQSTDTQYF.

This clonotype was observed at least ten times. At one of its ends the junction is not consistent with the germline gene, which may arise from a read error. The chain has TRBV5-1 and TRBJ2-5, with 8 nucleotides matching TRBD1. This CDR3 region has 13 residues. CDR1 is SGHRS and CDR2 is YFSETQ in the germline V gene. CDR3 residues: CASSSTGEETQYF. The CDR3 DNA reads as TGTGCCAGCAGCTCGACAGGGGAAGAGACCCAGTACTTC.

Comment on this clonotype: Because it lacks the conserved phenylalanine or tryptophan at the end, this CDR3 is likely a read error. No DNA is shown, since the ends of the CDR3 on it are uncertain; the CDR3 is the one TCRdb lists. The chain uses TRBV10-3 and TRBJ1-5; TRBD1, the table's D call, lacks a check against the DNA. Germline CDR1 reads ENHRY; CDR2 reads SYGVKD. Including both end residues, the CDR3 is 10 amino acids long. Here the CDR3 reads CAISDWTGTG.

The chain is built from TRBV25-1 and TRBJ2-5; no reliable D call. Trimming took off 4 bases at V and 8 bases at J, with 14 bases between the two ends. This CDR3 has 13 amino acids. Germline V gene data show CDR1 as MGHDK and CDR2 as SYGVNS. The CDR3 spells CASSVSGHGTQYF. CDR3 DNA sequence: TGTGCCAGCAGTGTGTCAGGCCATGGTACCCAGTACTTC.

In this sample, this clonotype turned up many times. V gene TRBV6-5 combines with J gene TRBJ1-6; unclear D gene. The CDR3 spans 16 residues. V was cut by 6 bases and J by 10 bases, with 22 bases left in between. The germline gives CDR1 MNHEY, CDR2 SVGAGI. CDR3 in DNA: TGTGCCAGCAGCCGCGACGATGTAGGGTTAGGCTCACCCCTCCACTTT. Encoded protein: CASSRDDVGLGSPLHF.

V is TRBV4-2 and J is TRBJ2-3; 12 nucleotides line up with TRBD2. This CDR3 is 16 amino acids long. Germline-derived CDR1 and CDR2 are LGHNA and YNFKEQ. The trim removed 0 bases at V and 4 bases at J, leaving 2 bases unmatched. CDR3 nucleotides: TGTGCCAGCAGCCAAGATCTAGCGGGAGGGGCAGATACGCAGTATTTT. Translating gives CASSQDLAGGADTQYF.

A few counts support this clonotype. The J gene is TRBJ2-7, the V gene TRBV7-9; D not certain. There are 16 residues in the CDR3. In germline, CDR1 is SEHNR, CDR2 FQNEAQ (reference sequence). Trimming took 4 bases from V and 0 from J, leaving 16 bases between them. CDR3 sequence reads: CASSSFWMGSSYEQYF. CDR3 coding DNA: TGTGCCAGCAGCTCCTTTTGGATGGGTAGCTCCTACGAGCAGTACTTC.

This chain connects TRBV25-1 to TRBJ2-5; 11 nucleotides match TRBD2. The length of the CDR3 is 16 residues. With V trimmed by 8 bases and J by 7 bases, 15 bases remained unmatched. The germline V gene has CDR1 MGHDK and CDR2 SYGVNS. The CDR3: CASVDLLSGRAGTQYF. CDR3 DNA sequence: TGTGCCAGCGTTGACCTCCTTAGCGGGAGGGCCGGGACCCAGTACTTC.

This chain joins TRBV7-8 and TRBJ1-6, with 7 positions matching TRBD1. V was clipped by 11 bases and J by 8 bases; unmatched bases: 9. The CDR3 runs to 13 residues. Germline V gene lookup returns CDR1 SGHVS and CDR2 FQNEAQ. The DNA for the CDR3 is TGTGCCTGGAGTGGACAGGACTATTCACCCCTCCACTTT. Its protein is CAWSGQDYSPLHF.

On this clonotype: A read error may explain this, as a much larger clone is one base away. The chain links TRBV24-1 to TRBJ2-7, with D uncertain. The CDR3 is made up of 14 amino acids. CDR1 is KGHDR, CDR2 SFDVKD, per germline. The CDR3 loop is CGTSDSITEYGQYF. The CDR3, as DNA: TGTGGCACCAGTGATTCAATCACCGAGTACGGCCAGTACTTC.

The chain uses TRBV7-8 and TRBJ2-7; 7 nucleotides match TRBD1. Losses at the gene ends were 5 bases for V and 1 base for J; bases not matched to a gene: 11. Germline V gene data show CDR1 as SGHVS and CDR2 as FQNEAQ. This CDR3 has 16 residues. This CDR3 is CASSPHVGGASYEQYF. The CDR3 DNA is TGTGCCAGCAGCCCACATGTAGGGGGCGCATCCTACGAGCAGTACTTC.

This clonotype has ten or more counts. J is TRBJ1-4 and V is TRBV12-3 or TRBV12-4; the match to TRBD1 covers 9 bases. The length of the CDR3 is 16 residues. The V and J ends lost 6 bases and 2 bases, in that order; junction bases with no gene match: 7. CDR3 loop: CASRQGQGWTNEKLFF. CDR3 coding DNA: TGTGCCAGCAGGCAGGGACAGGGATGGACTAATGAAAAACTGTTTTTT.

This clonotype was counted many times. This chain uses TRBV7-8 with TRBJ1-5, with D unclear. The V end was cut by 2 bases, the J end by 0 bases, with 8 bases between. CDR1 is SGHVS and CDR2 is FQNEAQ in the germline V gene. The CDR3 totals 15 residues. For the CDR3, the DNA is TGTGCCAGCAGCTTAAGCGCCGCTAGCAATCAGCCCCAGCATTTT. Translating it yields CASSLSAASNQPQHF.